Each of the 29 T cell receptor beta chains below was sequenced from the same sample in a study of CD8+ T cells in alopecia areata. Extracted RNA was reverse transcribed, and the resulting cDNA served as sequencing template. The data were produced by immunoSEQ multiplex PCR, yet TCRdb's version contains in-frame clones alone and is incomplete. Seen here are under 250,000 clones, roughly three fifths observed once, and the top ten hold 4% to 6%. Material for sequencing was CD8+ T cells sorted from blood. The receptors shown here come from a human donor in good health.

A few counts support this clone. The chain combines TRBV6-1 with TRBJ1-1, with D uncertain. The V gene's germline CDR1 is MNHNS and CDR2 SASEGT. Trimming pared 3 bases from V and 5 bases from J, leaving 10 bases between. The CDR3 loop spans 13 amino acids. The CDR3 region is CASSDGMRTEAFF. The CDR3 bases are TGTGCCAGCAGTGACGGCATGAGGACTGAAGCTTTCTTT.

V is TRBV6-5 and J is TRBJ1-1, with D hard to call. The CDR3 loop spans 12 amino acids. Germline values: CDR1 MNHEY, CDR2 SVGAGI. Trimming removed 2 bases from V and 3 bases from J, with 4 bases in between. CDR3 in DNA: TGTGCCAGCAGTTACGGGGACACTGAAGCTTTCTTT. This gives the protein CASSYGDTEAFF.

V gene TRBV9 combines with J gene TRBJ2-1, with 8 bases fitting TRBD1. Germline V gene data show CDR1 as SGDLS and CDR2 as YYNGEE. The CDR3 spans 15 residues. V trimming: 3 bases; J trimming: 3 bases; junction bases outside the gene matches: 5. CDR3 DNA: TGTGCCAGCAGCGCGTATGGACAGGGCTACAATGAGCAGTTCTTC. Its protein product is CASSAYGQGYNEQFF.

The chain has TRBV6-5 and TRBJ2-1; D is unclear. CDR1 is MNHEY and CDR2 is SVGAGI in the germline V gene. The V and J ends lost 6 bases and 3 bases respectively, with 6 bases between them. The CDR3 spans 12 residues. CDR3 bases: TGTGCCAGCAGCTCCTACTACAATGAGCAGTTCTTC. Protein: CASSSYYNEQFF.

The chain has TRBV7-2 and TRBJ1-1, with D hard to call. This CDR3 comprises 13 residues. The germline CDR1 and CDR2 sequences are SGHTA and FQGNSA. V lost 6 bases to trimming and J lost 4 bases, with 12 bases between them. The CDR3 DNA is TGTGCCAGCAGGAACGTTAAGGGCACTGAAGCTTTCTTT. Its translation is CASRNVKGTEAFF.

The chain carries TRBV10-3 and TRBJ2-7, with D possibly being TRBD1 (6 bases). The CDR3 sequence is 14 residues long. CDR1 is ENHRY and CDR2 is SYGVKD in the germline V gene. Trimming stripped 10 bases from V and 1 base from J, with 17 bases between. The DNA for the CDR3 is TGTGCCAGCAGAAAGGGACAACAGTCCTACGAGCAGTACTTC. This sequence encodes CASRKGQQSYEQYF.

There are a few counts of this clone. The V call is TRBV18, the J call TRBJ2-7; weak D call: TRBD1 (6 bases). The CDR3 runs to 14 residues. In germline, CDR1 is KGHSH, CDR2 LQKENI. Trimming took off 3 bases at V and 1 base at J, with 10 bases between the two ends. The CDR3 DNA is TGTGCCAGCTCACCGGGGGCAGGTTCCTACGAGCAGTACTTC. Amino acids: CASSPGAGSYEQYF.

The chain joins TRBV5-4 to TRBJ2-5, with D hard to call. The CDR3 has 16 residues. Trimming removed 3 bases at V and 4 bases at J, with 19 bases between. Germline CDR1 SGHNT, CDR2 YYREEE (reference sequence). In DNA form, the CDR3 reads TGTGCCAGCAGCTCATTTGTTGAACCCTTGGGAGAGACCCAGTACTTC. Translation gives CASSSFVEPLGETQYF.

About this clone itself: One end of the junction does not line up with germline, which may come from a read error. Distinct nucleotide sequences in the sample also encode this CDR3. The chain is built from TRBV4-1 and TRBJ1-2; D perhaps matches TRBD1 (5 bases). The CDR3 sequence is 15 residues long. Germline CDR1 reads MGHRA; CDR2 reads YSYEKL. Here the CDR3 reads CASSQDTGTNYGYTF. The CDR3 DNA sequence: TGCGCCAGCAGCCAAGACACCGGGACTAACTATGGTTACACCTTC.

The chain employs TRBV13 and TRBJ2-5; D is perhaps TRBD1 (6 bases). Germline-derived CDR1 and CDR2 are PRHDT and FYEKMQ (reference sequence). CDR3 size: 16 residues. Trimming removed 5 bases at V and 2 bases at J, with 18 bases between. The CDR3 bases are TGTGCCAGCAGCCCCGCAGGGGCCTCACCACAAGAGACCCAGTACTTC. This codes for CASSPAGASPQETQYF. Full variable domain (rest looked up from reference TRBV13 and TRBJ2-5): AAGVIQSPRHLIKEKRETATLKCYPIPRHDTVYWYQQGPGQDPQFLISFYEKMQSDKGSIPDRFSAQQFSDYHSELNMSSLELGDSALYFCASSPAGASPQETQYFGPGTRLLVL.

The rearrangement joins TRBV7-9 to TRBJ1-2; tentative D call: TRBD1 (5 bases). V lost 1 base and J lost 4, with 10 bases in between. This CDR3 region has 14 residues. Germline V gene data show CDR1 as SEHNR and CDR2 as FQNEAQ (reference sequence). CDR3 in amino acids: CASSLGDRSYGYTF. CDR3 DNA: TGTGCCAGCAGCTTAGGAGACAGAAGCTATGGCTACACCTTC.

The J gene is TRBJ2-2, the V gene TRBV5-4; D may match TRBD1 or TRBD2 (5 bases each). The CDR3 length is 15 residues. The germline CDR1 and CDR2 sequences are SGHNT and YYREEE (reference sequence). Trimming removed 4 bases from V and 4 bases from J, with 14 bases in between. The CDR3 region is CASSPGTPGTGELFF. CDR3 DNA sequence: TGTGCCAGCAGCCCCGGGACCCCCGGCACCGGGGAGCTGTTTTTT.

This clone was observed a handful of times. This sequence joins TRBV2 and TRBJ1-5, with D perhaps matching TRBD1 (5 bases). CDR1 is SNHLY, CDR2 FYNNEI, per germline. V gave up 1 base and J gave up 7 bases, with 14 bases separating them. The CDR3 covers 15 residues. CDR3 loop: CASSEGAGGGQPQHF. Written as DNA, the CDR3 is TGTGCCAGCAGTGAAGGTGCGGGGGGTGGGCAGCCCCAGCATTTT. Full variable domain (remainder filled in from reference TRBV2 and TRBJ1-5): EPEVTQTPSHQVTQMGQEVILRCVPISNHLYFYWYRQILGQKVEFLVSFYNNEISEKSEIFDDQFSVERPDGSNFTLKIRSTKLEDSAMYFCASSEGAGGGQPQHFGDGTRLSIL.

J is TRBJ1-1 and V is TRBV11-2, with D unclear. Germline V CDR1 and CDR2: SGHAT, FQNNGV. Deletions cut 5 bases from V and 4 bases from J, with 14 bases between. The CDR3 runs to 14 residues. CDR3 sequence reads: CASSREGGGTEAFF. DNA of the CDR3: TGTGCCAGCAGCCGAGAAGGTGGTGGCACTGAAGCTTTCTTT.

The chain carries TRBV5-1 and TRBJ2-3; TRBD2 might be the D (5 bases). The V and J ends lost 6 bases and 2 bases respectively, with 19 bases between them. The germline V gene encodes CDR1 SGHRS and CDR2 YFSETQ. The length of the CDR3 is 16 residues. CDR3 DNA: TGCGCCAGCACCCCTGGACCCAGCGGAGACACAGATACGCAGTATTTT. Amino acids: CASTPGPSGDTDTQYF.

This clone was detected a few times. The chain joins TRBV7-9 to TRBJ2-4, with TRBD1 matching 8 bases. V was pared by 0 bases and J by 3 bases, with 7 bases of the junction left unmatched. CDR1 is SEHNR and CDR2 is FQNEAQ in the germline V gene (reference sequence). The CDR3 sequence is 17 residues long. CDR3 coding DNA: TGTGCCAGCAGCTTAGCCAGGGGACAGGCCGACAAAAACATTCAGTACTTC. It is translated as CASSLARGQADKNIQYF.

The V call is TRBV5-1, the J call TRBJ2-7, with D perhaps matching TRBD1 (6 bases). Between the trimmed V and J ends, which lost 3 bases and 3 bases, there was a span of 13 bases. Germline V CDR1 and CDR2: SGHRS, YFSETQ. The CDR3 length is 14 residues. The CDR3 is CASSYRDNNYEQYF. The CDR3 nucleotides are TGCGCCAGCAGCTACCGGGACAACAACTACGAGCAGTACTTC.

V gene TRBV30 combines with J gene TRBJ2-7; D tentatively reads TRBD1 or TRBD2 (5 bases each). Germline V CDR1 and CDR2: GTSNPN, SVGIG (reference sequence). CDR3 length equals 15 residues. Trimming took 0 bases from V and 0 from J, leaving 12 bases between them. The DNA of the CDR3 is TGTGCCTGGAGTGTCGACGGGGCGAGCTCCTACGAGCAGTACTTC. Translating it yields CAWSVDGASSYEQYF.

V and J are TRBV5-1 and TRBJ2-1, with 8 bases lining up with TRBD2. The length of the CDR3 is 17 residues. Germline V gene lookup returns CDR1 SGHRS and CDR2 YFSETQ. J was trimmed by 0 bases and V by 1 base; bases with no gene match: 6. CDR3 nucleotides: TGCGCCAGCAGCTTGTTAGGGCGGGGGGCCTCCTACAATGAGCAGTTCTTC. The encoded protein is CASSLLGRGASYNEQFF.

This chain joins TRBV7-9 and TRBJ2-5; D possibly corresponds to TRBD2 (6 bases). V lost 4 bases and J lost 6, with 15 bases in between. CDR3 length equals 14 residues. The germline CDR1 and CDR2 sequences are SEHNR and FQNEAQ (reference sequence). The CDR3 protein is CASSSEEGWQTQYF. As DNA, the CDR3 is TGTGCCAGCAGCTCTGAGGAGGGTTGGCAGACCCAGTACTTC.

Notes on this clone: The identical CDR3 is also encoded by other nucleotide sequences in the sample. The chain employs TRBV5-1 and TRBJ1-1; perhaps TRBD1 as D (5 bases). The germline V and J ends were trimmed by 4 bases and 1 base, with 8 bases remaining between them. Germline V lookup: CDR1 SGHRS, CDR2 YFSETQ. This CDR3 comprises 13 residues. The DNA of the CDR3 is TGCGCCAGCAGCCTCCAGGGGAACACTGAAGCTTTCTTT. This encodes CASSLQGNTEAFF.

V gene TRBV30 combines with J gene TRBJ2-7; no firm D call. CDR3 length: 11 amino acids. Germline CDR1 reads GTSNPN; CDR2 reads SVGIG (reference sequence). V dropped 7 bases and J dropped 3 bases, with 10 bases sitting between them. Here the CDR3 reads CAFWDGYEQYF. CDR3 DNA: TGTGCCTTTTGGGATGGCTACGAGCAGTACTTC. The whole variable domain, filled in from reference TRBV30 and TRBJ2-7, reads SQTIHQWPATLVQPVGSPLSLECTVEGTSNPNLYWYRQAAGRGLQLLFYSVGIGQISSEVPQNLSASRPQDRQFILSSKKLLLSDSGFYLCAFWDGYEQYFGPGTRLTVT.

This clone was detected only a few times. J is TRBJ2-6 and V is TRBV9; 13 bases are shared with TRBD2. Germline values: CDR1 SGDLS, CDR2 YYNGEE. J lost 2 bases, V lost 3 bases, and 5 bases had no gene match. The CDR3 is 18 amino acids. CDR3 amino acids: CASSEGLAGTAGANVLTF. The CDR3 bases are TGTGCCAGCAGCGAGGGACTAGCGGGGACCGCTGGGGCCAACGTCCTGACTTTC.

This clone was seen a few times. The sample contains more than one DNA sequence encoding this CDR3. The chain combines TRBV7-9 with TRBJ2-7; D not resolved. Trimming cost V 0 bases and J 4 bases, with 4 bases left between them. The CDR3 is 12 residues long. The germline CDR1 and CDR2 sequences are SEHNR and FQNEAQ (reference sequence). In DNA, the CDR3 is TGTGCCAGCAGCTTAGCCGATTACGAGCAGTACTTC. It is translated as CASSLADYEQYF.

This clone was counted between two and nine times. This chain connects TRBV29-1 to TRBJ2-2; 7 bases line up with TRBD1. CDR1 is SQVTM and CDR2 is ANQGSEA in the germline V gene. The CDR3 runs 12 residues. The junction had 3 bases not matched to a gene; V was cut back by 7 bases and J by 4 bases. Here the CDR3 reads CSATGSTGELFF. The CDR3 bases are TGCAGCGCGACAGGGAGCACCGGGGAGCTGTTTTTT.

There are a few counts of this clone. The chain is built from TRBV19 and TRBJ2-1; weak D call: TRBD2 (5 bases). The CDR3 has 15 amino acids. V was cut by 5 bases and J by 4 bases, with 15 bases left in between. Germline CDR1 and CDR2: LNHDA and SQIVND (reference sequence). The CDR3, as DNA: TGTGCCAGTAGTTGGGGAATAGCGTCTTACAATGAGCAGTTCTTC. It codes for CASSWGIASYNEQFF. Full variable domain (outside the CDR3, taken from reference TRBV19 and TRBJ2-1): DGGITQSPKYLFRKEGQNVTLSCEQNLNHDAMYWYRQDPGQGLRLIYYSQIVNDFQKGDIAEGYSVSREKKESFPLTVTSAQKNPTAFYLCASSWGIASYNEQFFGPGTRLTVL.

This chain uses TRBV10-3 with TRBJ2-5; D is possibly TRBD1 or TRBD2 (5 bases each). CDR3 length: 12 residues. Trimming took off 10 bases at V and 2 bases at J, with 11 bases between the two ends. Per germline, CDR1 ENHRY and CDR2 SYGVKD. The CDR3 reads CATMGPQETQYF. The CDR3 DNA is TGTGCCACCATGGGACCGCAAGAGACCCAGTACTTC.

This clone was detected once. V usage is TRBV27 and J usage is TRBJ2-5, with D uncertain. This CDR3 comprises 15 residues. Germline assignment: CDR1 MNHEY and CDR2 SMNVEV (reference sequence). The V end lost 4 bases, the J end lost 2 bases, and 14 bases lay between the germline ends. The DNA of the CDR3 is TGTGCCAGCAGTTCCCTCAGGAGCGATCAAGAGACCCAGTACTTC. Its translation: CASSSLRSDQETQYF.

The V gene is TRBV29-1, the J gene TRBJ1-1; D gene uncertain. The CDR3 is 14 amino acids. Trimming stripped 0 bases from V and 0 bases from J, with 8 bases between. Germline CDR1 reads SQVTM; CDR2 reads ANQGSEA. The DNA of the CDR3 is TGCAGCGTTGAAGATCGATATTTGAACACTGAAGCTTTCTTT. The encoded protein is CSVEDRYLNTEAFF.